This TCR beta chain was captured by sequencing in a study of blood T cells in healthy people across ages. The use of a sample-barcoded 5' primer and a J-beta primer mix characterized a second PCR of roughly 7 to 11 cycles. TCRdb recomputed calls from the 5' RACE reads with MiXCR, one row per CDR3 protein. The sample includes hundreds of thousands of distinct CDR3 sequences, about 42% of them seen just once. Sequencing used blood. This sequence originates from a woman between 55 and 75 years old in good health.

The CDR3 protein is CSAPGRENQPQHF. The CDR3 bases are TGCAGTGCCCCGGGGCGGGAGAATCAGCCCCAGCATTTT. The gene calls are TRBV20-1 and TRBJ1-5, with TRBD1 as a possible D gene (5 bases). This CDR3 comprises 13 residues. The germline gives CDR1 DFQATT, CDR2 SNEGSKA (reference sequence). V shed 6 bases and J shed 4 bases, with 13 bases lying between them.